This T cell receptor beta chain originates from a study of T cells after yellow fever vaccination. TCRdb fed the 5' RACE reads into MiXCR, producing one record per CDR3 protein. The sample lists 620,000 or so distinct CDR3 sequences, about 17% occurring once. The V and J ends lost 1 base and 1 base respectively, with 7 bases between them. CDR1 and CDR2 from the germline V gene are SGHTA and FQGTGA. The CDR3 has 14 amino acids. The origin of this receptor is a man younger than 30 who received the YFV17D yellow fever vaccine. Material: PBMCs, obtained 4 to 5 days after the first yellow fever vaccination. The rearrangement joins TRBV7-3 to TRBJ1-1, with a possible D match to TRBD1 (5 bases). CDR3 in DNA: TGTGCCAGCAGCTTAAGCAGGGCGAACACTGAAGCTTTCTTT. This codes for CASSLSRANTEAFF.